Below are 9 T cell receptor beta chains sequenced from a single sample in a study of a mutant IDH1 vaccine in newly diagnosed glioma. Time point described: week 5, during vaccination. The study gave 300 ug of mutant IDH1 20-mer peptide per vaccine dose, with topical imiquimod. The assay was immunoSEQ multiplex PCR, and TCRdb's table has in-frame clones only and misses some. The sample holds about 25,000 clones, 75% to 80% seen once. What these receptors recognize is not known. The sequences come from PBMCs, collected from a glioma patient whose treatment included an IDH1 peptide vaccine. The receptors here all came from a man aged 35 to 55 with glioma.

V and J are TRBV6-5 and TRBJ1-5; 9 nucleotides match TRBD1. Germline CDR1 is MNHEY and CDR2 is SVGAGI. V lost 2 bases and J lost 2; bases outside the gene matches: 1. This CDR3 has 15 amino acids. CDR3 sequence: CASSYTGGGNQPQHF. Written as DNA, the CDR3 is TGTGCCAGCAGTTACACAGGGGGCGGCAATCAGCCCCAGCATTTT.

The count of this clone is one. The J gene is TRBJ1-2, the V gene TRBV7-9, with D possibly matching TRBD1 (5 bases). The germline V gene encodes CDR1 SEHNR and CDR2 FQNEAQ (reference sequence). Between the trimmed V and J ends, which lost 1 base and 8 bases, there was a span of 11 bases. This CDR3 comprises 13 residues. The CDR3 sequence is CASSLVRGEGYTF. Written as DNA, the CDR3 is TGTGCCAGCAGCTTAGTTCGGGGGGAAGGCTACACCTTC.

This sequence joins TRBV7-6 and TRBJ2-1; possibly TRBD2 for D (6 bases). This CDR3 is 14 amino acids long. Germline-derived CDR1 and CDR2 are SGHVS and FNYEAQ. V was shortened by 1 base and J by 6 bases, with 10 bases between the two germline ends. The CDR3 loop reads CASSLGGSGNEQFF. CDR3 nucleotides: TGTGCCAGCAGCTTAGGAGGTAGCGGCAATGAGCAGTTCTTC.

The genes are TRBV6-1 and TRBJ2-1, with a possible D match to TRBD2 (5 bases). The V gene lost 1 base and the J gene lost 0 bases, with 16 bases spanning the gap. The V gene's germline CDR1 is MNHNS and CDR2 SASEGT. The CDR3 has 18 residues. DNA for the CDR3: TGTGCCAGCAGTGAAGTAATGGGAGAATCAAGCTCCTACAATGAGCAGTTCTTC. It yields the protein CASSEVMGESSSYNEQFF.

The DNA for the CDR3 is TGCAGCGTTGCGGGACAGGGCCTCAATCAGCCCCAGCATTTT. Its protein is CSVAGQGLNQPQHF. The chain couples TRBV29-1 to TRBJ1-5; 9 bases agree with TRBD1. Germline CDR1 and CDR2: SQVTM and ANQGSEA. The CDR3 runs to 14 residues. The trim removed 4 bases at V and 3 bases at J, leaving 4 bases unmatched.

This chain connects TRBV5-6 to TRBJ2-1; 12 bases align to TRBD1. The germline CDR1 and CDR2 sequences are SGHDT and YYEEEE. V trimming: 5 bases; J trimming: 6 bases; junction bases outside the gene matches: 6. There are 15 residues in the CDR3. In nucleotides, the CDR3 is TGTGCCAGCAGTGCCGGGACAGGGGGCCTCAATGAGCAGTTCTTC. It is translated as CASSAGTGGLNEQFF. The whole variable domain, filled in from reference TRBV5-6 and TRBJ2-1, reads DAGVTQSPTHLIKTRGQQVTLRCSPKSGHDTVSWYQQALGQGPQFIFQYYEEEERQRGNFPDRFSGHQFPNYSSELNVNALLLGDSALYLCASSAGTGGLNEQFFGPGTRLTVL.

The chain uses TRBV7-9 and TRBJ2-1; 9 bases are shared with TRBD2. Germline CDR1 is SEHNR and CDR2 is FQNEAQ (reference sequence). The CDR3 contains 17 residues. Unmatched junction bases numbered 9, after V lost 6 bases and J lost 0 bases. CDR3 sequence (DNA): TGTGCCAGCAGAAGTGGGGCGGGAGGGACCTCCTACAATGAGCAGTTCTTC. The encoded protein is CASRSGAGGTSYNEQFF. The complete variable domain, with remaining parts taken from reference TRBV7-9 and TRBJ2-1, reads DTGVSQNPRHKITKRGQNVTFRCDPISEHNRLYWYRQTLGQGPEFLTYFQNEAQLEKSRLLSDRFSAERPKGSFSTLEIQRTEQGDSAMYLCASRSGAGGTSYNEQFFGPGTRLTVL.

This rearrangement joins TRBV6-1 to TRBJ2-7; 12 nucleotides agree with TRBD2. The CDR3 covers 15 residues. The ends lost 6 bases at V and 1 base at J; junction bases unmatched: 4. Germline V CDR1 and CDR2: MNHNS, SASEGT. This chain's CDR3 is CASSIGLAGSYEQYF. The CDR3 bases are TGTGCCAGCAGCATAGGACTAGCGGGATCCTACGAGCAGTACTTC.

V usage is TRBV6-1 and J usage is TRBJ1-3, with 8 bases lining up with TRBD1. V was clipped by 5 bases and J by 2 bases; unmatched bases: 2. CDR3 length: 14 amino acids. From germline, CDR1 is MNHNS and CDR2 SASEGT. CDR3 bases: TGTGCCAGCAGTCAACAGGGGGCTGGAAACACCATATATTTT. It yields the protein CASSQQGAGNTIYF.